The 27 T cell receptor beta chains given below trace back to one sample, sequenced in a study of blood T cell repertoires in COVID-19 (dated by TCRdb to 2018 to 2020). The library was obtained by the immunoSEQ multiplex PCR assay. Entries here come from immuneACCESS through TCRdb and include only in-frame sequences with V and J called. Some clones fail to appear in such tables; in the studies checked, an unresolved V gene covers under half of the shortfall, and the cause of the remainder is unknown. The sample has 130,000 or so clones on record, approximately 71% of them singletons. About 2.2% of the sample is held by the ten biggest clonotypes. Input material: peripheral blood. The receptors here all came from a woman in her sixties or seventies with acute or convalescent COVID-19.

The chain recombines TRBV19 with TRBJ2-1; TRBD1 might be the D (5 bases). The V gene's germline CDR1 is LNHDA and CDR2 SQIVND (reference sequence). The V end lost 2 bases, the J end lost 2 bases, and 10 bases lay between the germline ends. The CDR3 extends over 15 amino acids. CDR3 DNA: TGTGCCAGTAGTATAACAGGCGTTACCTACAATGAGCAGTTCTTC. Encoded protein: CASSITGVTYNEQFF. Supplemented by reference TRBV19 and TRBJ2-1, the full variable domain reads DGGITQSPKYLFRKEGQNVTLSCEQNLNHDAMYWYRQDPGQGLRLIYYSQIVNDFQKGDIAEGYSVSREKKESFPLTVTSAQKNPTAFYLCASSITGVTYNEQFFGPGTRLTVL.

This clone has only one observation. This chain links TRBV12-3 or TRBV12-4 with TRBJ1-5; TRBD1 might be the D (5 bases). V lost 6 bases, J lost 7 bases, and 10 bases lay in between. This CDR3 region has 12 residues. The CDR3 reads CASSPGRQPQHF. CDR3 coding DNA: TGTGCCAGCAGCCCAGGGAGGCAGCCCCAGCATTTT.

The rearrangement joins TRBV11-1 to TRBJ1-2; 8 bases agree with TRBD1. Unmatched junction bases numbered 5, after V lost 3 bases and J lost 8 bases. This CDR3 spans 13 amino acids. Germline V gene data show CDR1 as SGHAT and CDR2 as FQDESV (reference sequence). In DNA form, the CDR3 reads TGTGCCAGCAGCTTCAGGGGGCCAGAGGGCTACACCTTC. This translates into CASSFRGPEGYTF.

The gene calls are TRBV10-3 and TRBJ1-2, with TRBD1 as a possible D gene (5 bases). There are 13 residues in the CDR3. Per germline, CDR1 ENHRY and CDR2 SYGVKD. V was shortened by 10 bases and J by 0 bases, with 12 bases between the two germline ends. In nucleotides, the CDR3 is TGTGCCACCGAAGACAGATCTAACTATGGCTACACCTTC. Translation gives CATEDRSNYGYTF.

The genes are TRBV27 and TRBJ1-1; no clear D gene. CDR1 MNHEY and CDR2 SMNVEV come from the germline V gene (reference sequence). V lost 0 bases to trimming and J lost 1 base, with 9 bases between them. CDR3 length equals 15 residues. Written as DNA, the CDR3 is TGTGCCAGCAGTTTATCGAGGGTGACGAACACTGAAGCTTTCTTT. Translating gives CASSLSRVTNTEAFF.

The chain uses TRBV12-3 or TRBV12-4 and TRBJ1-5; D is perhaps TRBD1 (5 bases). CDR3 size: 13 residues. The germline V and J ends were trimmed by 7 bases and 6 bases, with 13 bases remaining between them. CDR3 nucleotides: TGTGCCAGCACCCCAGGGTATCTTCAGCCCCAGCATTTT. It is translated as CASTPGYLQPQHF.

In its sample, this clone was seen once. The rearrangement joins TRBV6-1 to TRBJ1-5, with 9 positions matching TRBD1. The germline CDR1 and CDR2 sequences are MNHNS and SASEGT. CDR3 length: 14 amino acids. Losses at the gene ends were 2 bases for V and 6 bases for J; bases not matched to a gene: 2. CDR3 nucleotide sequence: TGTGCCAGCAGTGAAACAGGGGGCGGTCAGCCCCAGCATTTT. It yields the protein CASSETGGGQPQHF.

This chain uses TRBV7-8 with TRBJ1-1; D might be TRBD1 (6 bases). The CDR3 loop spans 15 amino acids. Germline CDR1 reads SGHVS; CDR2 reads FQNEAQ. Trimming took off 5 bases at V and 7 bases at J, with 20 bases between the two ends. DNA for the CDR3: TGTGCCAGCAGCCCCCTTTCCAGGGGTTCGGGTGAAGCTTTCTTT. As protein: CASSPLSRGSGEAFF.

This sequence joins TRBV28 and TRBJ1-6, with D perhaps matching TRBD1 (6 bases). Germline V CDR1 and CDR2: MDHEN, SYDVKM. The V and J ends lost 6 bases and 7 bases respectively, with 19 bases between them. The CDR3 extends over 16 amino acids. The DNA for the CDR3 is TGTGCCAGCAGCCGTTTTCGGGGGGGCGCGAATTCACCCCTCCACTTT. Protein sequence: CASSRFRGGANSPLHF.

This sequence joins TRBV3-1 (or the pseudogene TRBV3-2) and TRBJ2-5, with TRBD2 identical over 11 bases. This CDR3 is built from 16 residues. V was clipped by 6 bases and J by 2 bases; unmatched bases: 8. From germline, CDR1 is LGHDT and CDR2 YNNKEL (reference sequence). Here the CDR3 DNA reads TGTGCCAGCAGACGCCTAGCGGGAGGTTTACAAGAGACCCAGTACTTC. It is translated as CASRRLAGGLQETQYF.

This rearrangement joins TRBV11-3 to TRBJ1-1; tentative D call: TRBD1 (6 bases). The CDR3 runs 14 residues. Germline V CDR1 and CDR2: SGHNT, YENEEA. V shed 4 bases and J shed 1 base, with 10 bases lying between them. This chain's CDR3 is CASSSDSGNTEAFF. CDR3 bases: TGTGCCAGCAGCTCGGACAGCGGGAACACTGAAGCTTTCTTT.

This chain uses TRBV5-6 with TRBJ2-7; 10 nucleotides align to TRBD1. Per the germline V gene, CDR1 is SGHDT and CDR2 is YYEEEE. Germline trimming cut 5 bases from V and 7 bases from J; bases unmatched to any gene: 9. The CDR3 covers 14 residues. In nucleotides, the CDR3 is TGTGCCAGCAGTTCCGGGACAGGGGCGTCAGAGCAGTACTTC. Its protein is CASSSGTGASEQYF.

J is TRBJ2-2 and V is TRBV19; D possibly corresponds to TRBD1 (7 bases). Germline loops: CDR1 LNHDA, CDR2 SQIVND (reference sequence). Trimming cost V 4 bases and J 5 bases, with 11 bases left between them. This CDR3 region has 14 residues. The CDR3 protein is CASSRPGGTGELFF. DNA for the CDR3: TGTGCCAGTAGTAGACCAGGGGGGACCGGGGAGCTGTTTTTT.

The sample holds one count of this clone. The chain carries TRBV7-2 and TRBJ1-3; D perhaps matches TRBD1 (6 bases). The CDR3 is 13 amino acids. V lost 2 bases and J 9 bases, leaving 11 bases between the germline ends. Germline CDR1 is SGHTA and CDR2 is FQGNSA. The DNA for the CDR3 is TGTGCCAGCAGCTTATCCCCGACAGGCACCATATATTTT. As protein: CASSLSPTGTIYF.

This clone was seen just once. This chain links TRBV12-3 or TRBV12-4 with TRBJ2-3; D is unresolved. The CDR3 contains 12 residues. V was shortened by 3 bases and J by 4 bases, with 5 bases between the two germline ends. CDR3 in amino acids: CASSFRPDTQYF. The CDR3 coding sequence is TGTGCCAGCAGTTTTCGTCCAGATACGCAGTATTTT.

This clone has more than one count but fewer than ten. This chain's CDR3 is CASSKTGGRGNTGELFF. In DNA, the CDR3 is TGCGCCAGCAGTAAAACAGGGGGAAGGGGAAACACCGGGGAGCTGTTTTTT. The gene calls are TRBV5-1 and TRBJ2-2, with 8 bases that match TRBD1. The CDR3 sequence is 17 residues long. Trimming took 5 bases from V and 2 from J; bases not matched to a gene: 11. Germline V gene lookup returns CDR1 SGHRS and CDR2 YFSETQ.

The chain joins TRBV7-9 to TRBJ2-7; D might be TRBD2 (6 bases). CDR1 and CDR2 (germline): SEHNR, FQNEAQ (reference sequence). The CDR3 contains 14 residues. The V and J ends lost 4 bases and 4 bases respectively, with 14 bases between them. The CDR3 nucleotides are TGTGCCAGCAGCTCACCACGCGGGATTTACGAGCAGTACTTC. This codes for CASSSPRGIYEQYF.

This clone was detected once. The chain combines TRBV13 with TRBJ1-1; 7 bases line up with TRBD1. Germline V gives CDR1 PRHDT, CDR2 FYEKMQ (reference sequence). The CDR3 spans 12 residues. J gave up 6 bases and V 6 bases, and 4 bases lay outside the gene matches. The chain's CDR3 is CASRYTGAEAFF. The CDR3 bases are TGTGCCAGCAGATACACAGGGGCTGAAGCTTTCTTT.

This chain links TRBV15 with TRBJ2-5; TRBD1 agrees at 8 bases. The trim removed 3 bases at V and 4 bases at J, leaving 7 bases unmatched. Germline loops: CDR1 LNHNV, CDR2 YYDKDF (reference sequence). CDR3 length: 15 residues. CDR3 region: CATSSFRDRPETQYF. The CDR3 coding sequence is TGTGCCACCAGCAGTTTCCGGGACAGGCCAGAGACCCAGTACTTC.

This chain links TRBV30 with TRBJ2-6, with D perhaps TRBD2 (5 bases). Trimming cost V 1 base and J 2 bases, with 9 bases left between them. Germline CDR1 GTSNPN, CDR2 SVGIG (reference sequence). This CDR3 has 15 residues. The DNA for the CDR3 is TGTGCCTGGAGTGACGGGGATACTGGGGCCAACGTCCTGACTTTC. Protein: CAWSDGDTGANVLTF. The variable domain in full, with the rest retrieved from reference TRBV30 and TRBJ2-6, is SQTIHQWPATLVQPVGSPLSLECTVEGTSNPNLYWYRQAAGRGLQLLFYSVGIGQISSEVPQNLSASRPQDRQFILSSKKLLLSDSGFYLCAWSDGDTGANVLTFGAGSRLTVL.

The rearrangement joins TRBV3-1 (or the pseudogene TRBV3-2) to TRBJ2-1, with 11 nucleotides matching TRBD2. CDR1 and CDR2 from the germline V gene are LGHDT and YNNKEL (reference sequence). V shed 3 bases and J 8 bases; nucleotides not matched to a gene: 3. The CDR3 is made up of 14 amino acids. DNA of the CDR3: TGTGCCAGCAGCCACGCACTAGCGGGGGATGAGCAGTTCTTC. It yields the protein CASSHALAGDEQFF.

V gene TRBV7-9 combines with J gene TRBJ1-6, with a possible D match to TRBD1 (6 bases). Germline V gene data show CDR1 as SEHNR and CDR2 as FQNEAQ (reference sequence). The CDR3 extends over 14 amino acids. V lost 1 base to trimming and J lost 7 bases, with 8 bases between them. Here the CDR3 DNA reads TGTGCCAGCAGCTTAGGGGACATGAATTCACCCCTCCACTTT. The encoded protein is CASSLGDMNSPLHF.

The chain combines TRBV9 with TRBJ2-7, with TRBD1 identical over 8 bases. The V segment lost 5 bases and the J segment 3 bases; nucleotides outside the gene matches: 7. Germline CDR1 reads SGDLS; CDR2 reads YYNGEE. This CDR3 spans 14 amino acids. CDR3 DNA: TGTGCCAGCAGTCTCTCCGGGACAGGCTACGAGCAGTACTTC. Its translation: CASSLSGTGYEQYF.

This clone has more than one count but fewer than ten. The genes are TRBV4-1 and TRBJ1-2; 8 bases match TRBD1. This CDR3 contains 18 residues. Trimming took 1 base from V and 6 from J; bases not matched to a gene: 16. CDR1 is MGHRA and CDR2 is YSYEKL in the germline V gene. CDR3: CASSQVLPSRTGTDGYTF. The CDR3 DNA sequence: TGCGCCAGCAGCCAAGTTCTCCCTTCTCGGACAGGGACCGATGGCTACACCTTC.

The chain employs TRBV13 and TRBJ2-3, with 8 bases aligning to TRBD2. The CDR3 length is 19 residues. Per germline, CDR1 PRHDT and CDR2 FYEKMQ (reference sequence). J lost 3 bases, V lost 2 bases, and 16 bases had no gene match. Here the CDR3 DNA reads TGTGCCAGCAGCTTACTCGCTAGCGGGCCACCCCCTCGGACAGATACGCAGTATTTT. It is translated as CASSLLASGPPPRTDTQYF.

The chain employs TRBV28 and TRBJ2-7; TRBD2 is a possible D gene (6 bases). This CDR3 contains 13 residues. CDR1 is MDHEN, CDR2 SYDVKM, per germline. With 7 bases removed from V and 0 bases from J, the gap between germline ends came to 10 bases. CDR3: CASISSDSYEQYF. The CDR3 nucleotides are TGTGCCAGCATATCTAGCGACTCCTACGAGCAGTACTTC. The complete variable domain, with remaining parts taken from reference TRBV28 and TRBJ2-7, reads DVKVTQSSRYLVKRTGEKVFLECVQDMDHENMFWYRQDPGLGLRLIYFSYDVKMKEKGDIPEGYSVSREKKERFSLILESASTNQTSMYLCASISSDSYEQYFGPGTRLTVT.

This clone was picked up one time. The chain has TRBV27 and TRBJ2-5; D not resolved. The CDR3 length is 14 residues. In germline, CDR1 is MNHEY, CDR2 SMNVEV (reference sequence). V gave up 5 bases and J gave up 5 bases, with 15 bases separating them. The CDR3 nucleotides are TGTGCCAGCAGTCCTCGGTCTTGGTGGGAGACCCAGTACTTC. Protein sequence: CASSPRSWWETQYF.